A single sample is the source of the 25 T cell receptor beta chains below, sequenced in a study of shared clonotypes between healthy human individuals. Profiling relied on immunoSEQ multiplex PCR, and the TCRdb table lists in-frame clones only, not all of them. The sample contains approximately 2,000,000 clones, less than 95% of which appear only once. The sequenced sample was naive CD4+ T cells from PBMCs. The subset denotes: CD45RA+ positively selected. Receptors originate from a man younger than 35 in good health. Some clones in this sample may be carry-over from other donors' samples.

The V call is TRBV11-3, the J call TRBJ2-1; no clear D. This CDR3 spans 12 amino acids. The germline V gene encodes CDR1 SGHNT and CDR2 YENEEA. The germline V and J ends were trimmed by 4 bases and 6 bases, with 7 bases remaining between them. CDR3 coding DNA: TGTGCCAGCAGCTCGCCCTCCAATGAGCAGTTCTTC. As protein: CASSSPSNEQFF.

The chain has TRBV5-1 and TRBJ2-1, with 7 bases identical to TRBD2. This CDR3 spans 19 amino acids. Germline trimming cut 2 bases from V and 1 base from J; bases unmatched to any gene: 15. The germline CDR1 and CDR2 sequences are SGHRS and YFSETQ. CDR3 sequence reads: CASSFLVMASGPSYNEQFF. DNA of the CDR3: TGCGCCAGCAGCTTTCTTGTCATGGCTAGCGGCCCATCCTACAATGAGCAGTTCTTC.

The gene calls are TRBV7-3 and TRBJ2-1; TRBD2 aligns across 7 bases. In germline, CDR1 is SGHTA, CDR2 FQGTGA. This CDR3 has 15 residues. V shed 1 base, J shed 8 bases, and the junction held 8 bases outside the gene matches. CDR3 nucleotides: TGTGCCAGCAGCTTAAGCGGGAGTGGTAACTATGAGCAGTTCTTC. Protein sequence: CASSLSGSGNYEQFF.

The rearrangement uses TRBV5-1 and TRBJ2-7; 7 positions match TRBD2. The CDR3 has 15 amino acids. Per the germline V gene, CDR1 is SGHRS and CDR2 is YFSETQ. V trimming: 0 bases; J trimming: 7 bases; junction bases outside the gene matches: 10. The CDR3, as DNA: TGCGCCAGCAGCTTGGCCGTGGCGGGAGAGGGTGAGCAGTACTTC. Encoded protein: CASSLAVAGEGEQYF.

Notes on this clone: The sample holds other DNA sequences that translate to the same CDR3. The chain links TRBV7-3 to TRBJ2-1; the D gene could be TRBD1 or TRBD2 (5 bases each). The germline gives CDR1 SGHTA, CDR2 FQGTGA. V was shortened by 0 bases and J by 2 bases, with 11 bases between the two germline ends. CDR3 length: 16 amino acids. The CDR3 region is CASSLTRDLTYNEQFF. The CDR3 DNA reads TGTGCCAGCAGCTTAACGAGGGACCTTACCTACAATGAGCAGTTCTTC.

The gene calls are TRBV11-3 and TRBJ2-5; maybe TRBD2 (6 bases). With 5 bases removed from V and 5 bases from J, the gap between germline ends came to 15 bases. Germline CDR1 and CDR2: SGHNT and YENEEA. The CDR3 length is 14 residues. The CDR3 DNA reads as TGTGCCAGCAGCCCTGGAGGGCCCGGGGAGACCCAGTACTTC. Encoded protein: CASSPGGPGETQYF.

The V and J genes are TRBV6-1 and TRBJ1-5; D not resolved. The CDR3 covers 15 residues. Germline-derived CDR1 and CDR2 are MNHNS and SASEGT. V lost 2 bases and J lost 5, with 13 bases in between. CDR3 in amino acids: CASSETREGDQPQHF. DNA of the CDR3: TGTGCCAGCAGTGAAACGAGGGAGGGTGATCAGCCCCAGCATTTT.

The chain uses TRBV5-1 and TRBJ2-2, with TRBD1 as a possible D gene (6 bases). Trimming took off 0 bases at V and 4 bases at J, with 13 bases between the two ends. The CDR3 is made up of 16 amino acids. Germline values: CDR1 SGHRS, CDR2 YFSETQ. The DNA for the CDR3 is TGCGCCAGCAGCTTGGCCCTACAGGGAATCACCGGGGAGCTGTTTTTT. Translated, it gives CASSLALQGITGELFF.

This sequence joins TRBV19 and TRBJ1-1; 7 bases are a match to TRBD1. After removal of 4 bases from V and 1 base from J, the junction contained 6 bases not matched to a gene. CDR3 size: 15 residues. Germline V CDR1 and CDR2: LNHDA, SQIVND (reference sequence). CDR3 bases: TGTGCCAGTAGTACCCGACAGGGACAGAACACTGAAGCTTTCTTT. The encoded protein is CASSTRQGQNTEAFF.

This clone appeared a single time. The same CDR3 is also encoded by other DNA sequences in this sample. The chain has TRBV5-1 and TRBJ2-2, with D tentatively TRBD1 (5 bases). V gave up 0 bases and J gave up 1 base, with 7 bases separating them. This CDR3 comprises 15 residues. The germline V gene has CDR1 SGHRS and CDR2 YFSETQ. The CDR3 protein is CASSLAQGNTGELFF. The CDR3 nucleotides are TGCGCCAGCAGCTTGGCTCAGGGGAACACCGGGGAGCTGTTTTTT. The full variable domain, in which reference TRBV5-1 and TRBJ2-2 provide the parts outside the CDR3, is KAGVTQTPRYLIKTRGQQVTLSCSPISGHRSVSWYQQTPGQGLQFLFEYFSETQRNKGNFPGRFSGRQFSNSRSEMNVSTLELGDSALYLCASSLAQGNTGELFFGEGSRLTVL.

The CDR3 here is CASSYDRGRETQYF. The CDR3 DNA is TGTGCCAGCAGTTACGACAGGGGGCGGGAGACCCAGTACTTC. The J gene is TRBJ2-5, the V gene TRBV6-5; TRBD1 matches 10 bases. V was pared by 2 bases and J by 5 bases, with 2 bases of the junction left unmatched. The V gene's germline CDR1 is MNHEY and CDR2 SVGAGI. The CDR3 sequence is 14 residues long.

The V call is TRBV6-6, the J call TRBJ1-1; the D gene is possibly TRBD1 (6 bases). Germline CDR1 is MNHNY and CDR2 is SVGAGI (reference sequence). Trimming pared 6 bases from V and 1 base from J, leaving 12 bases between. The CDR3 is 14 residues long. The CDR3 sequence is CASSLRGGNTEAFF. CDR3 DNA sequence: TGTGCCAGCAGCCTTAGGGGGGGGAACACTGAAGCTTTCTTT.

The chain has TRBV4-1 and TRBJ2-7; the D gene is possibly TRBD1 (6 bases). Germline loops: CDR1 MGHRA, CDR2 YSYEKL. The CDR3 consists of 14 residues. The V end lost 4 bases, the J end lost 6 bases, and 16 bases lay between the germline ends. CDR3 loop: CASSRGSQGSEQYF. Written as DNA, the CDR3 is TGCGCCAGCAGCCGCGGATCTCAGGGGTCCGAGCAGTACTTC.

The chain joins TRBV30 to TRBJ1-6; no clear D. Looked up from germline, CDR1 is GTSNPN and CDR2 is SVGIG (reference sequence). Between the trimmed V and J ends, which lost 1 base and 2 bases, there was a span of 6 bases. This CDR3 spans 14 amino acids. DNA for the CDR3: TGTGCCTGGAGTGGCCGGGCCTATAATTCACCCCTCCACTTT. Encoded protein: CAWSGRAYNSPLHF.

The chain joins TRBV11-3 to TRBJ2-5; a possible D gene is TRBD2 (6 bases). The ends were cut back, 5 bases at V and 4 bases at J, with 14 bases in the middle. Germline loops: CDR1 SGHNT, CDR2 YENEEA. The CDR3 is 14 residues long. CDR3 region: CASSPHPGGETQYF. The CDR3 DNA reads TGTGCCAGCAGCCCACATCCCGGGGGAGAGACCCAGTACTTC.

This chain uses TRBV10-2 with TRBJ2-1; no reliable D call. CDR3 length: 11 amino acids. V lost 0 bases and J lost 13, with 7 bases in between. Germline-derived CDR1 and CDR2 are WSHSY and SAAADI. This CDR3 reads CASSESHGQFF. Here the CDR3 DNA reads TGCGCCAGCAGTGAGTCGCACGGACAGTTCTTC.

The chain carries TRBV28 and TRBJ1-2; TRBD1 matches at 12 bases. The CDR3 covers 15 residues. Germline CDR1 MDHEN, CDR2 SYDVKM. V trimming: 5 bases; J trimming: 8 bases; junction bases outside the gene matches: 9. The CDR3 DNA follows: TGTGCCAGCAGTGTACCGGGACAGGGGGCTCAGGGCTACACCTTC. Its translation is CASSVPGQGAQGYTF.

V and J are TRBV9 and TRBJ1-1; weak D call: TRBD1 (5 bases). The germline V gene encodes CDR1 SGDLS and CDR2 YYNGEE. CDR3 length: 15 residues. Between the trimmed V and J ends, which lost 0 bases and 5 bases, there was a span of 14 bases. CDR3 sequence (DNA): TGTGCCAGCAGCGTAGACCCCGGGGGTACAACTGAAGCTTTCTTT. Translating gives CASSVDPGGTTEAFF.

CDR3 residues: CASSYSVINSPLHF. CDR3 coding DNA: TGTGCCAGCAGTTACAGTGTTATTAATTCACCCCTCCACTTT. V and J are TRBV6-6 and TRBJ1-6; no definite D call. Germline CDR1 reads MNHNY; CDR2 reads SVGAGI (reference sequence). This CDR3 contains 14 residues. Trimming took 2 bases from V and 6 from J, leaving 8 bases between them.

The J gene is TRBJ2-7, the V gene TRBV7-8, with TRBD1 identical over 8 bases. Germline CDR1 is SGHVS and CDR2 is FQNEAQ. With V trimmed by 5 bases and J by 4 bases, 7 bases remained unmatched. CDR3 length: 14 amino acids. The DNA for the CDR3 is TGTGCCAGCAGCCCCCGGACAGGGACGTACGAGCAGTACTTC. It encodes CASSPRTGTYEQYF.

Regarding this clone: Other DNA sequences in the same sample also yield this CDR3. For the CDR3, the DNA is TGTGCCAGCAGCTTAGCGGGTAACTATGGCTACACCTTC. Its protein product is CASSLAGNYGYTF. The chain uses TRBV7-9 and TRBJ1-2; D call uncertain. V lost 0 bases, J lost 1 base, and 3 bases lay in between. Per germline, CDR1 SEHNR and CDR2 FQNEAQ (reference sequence). CDR3 length equals 13 residues.

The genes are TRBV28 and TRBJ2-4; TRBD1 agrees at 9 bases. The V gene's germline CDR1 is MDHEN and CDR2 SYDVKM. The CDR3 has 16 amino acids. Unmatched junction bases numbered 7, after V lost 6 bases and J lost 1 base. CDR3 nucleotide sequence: TGTGCCAGCAGAGAACAGGGGGCGAAGGCCAAAAACATTCAGTACTTC. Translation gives CASREQGAKAKNIQYF.

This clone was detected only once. The DNA for the CDR3 is TGCGCCAGCAGCTTGGCGGTAGCGGGAGAGACCTACGAGCAGTACTTC. Its protein is CASSLAVAGETYEQYF. The rearrangement joins TRBV5-1 to TRBJ2-7, with 9 bases that match TRBD2. The CDR3 runs 16 residues. The trim removed 0 bases at V and 2 bases at J, leaving 6 bases unmatched. The V gene's germline CDR1 is SGHRS and CDR2 YFSETQ.

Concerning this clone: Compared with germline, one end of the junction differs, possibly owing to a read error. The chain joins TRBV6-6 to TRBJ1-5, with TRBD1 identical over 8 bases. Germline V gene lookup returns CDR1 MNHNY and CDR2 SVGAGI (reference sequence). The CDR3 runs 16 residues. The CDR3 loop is CAISGEDRARGQPQHF. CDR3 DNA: TGTGCCATCAGTGGCGAGGACAGGGCGAGGGGTCAGCCCCAGCATTTT.

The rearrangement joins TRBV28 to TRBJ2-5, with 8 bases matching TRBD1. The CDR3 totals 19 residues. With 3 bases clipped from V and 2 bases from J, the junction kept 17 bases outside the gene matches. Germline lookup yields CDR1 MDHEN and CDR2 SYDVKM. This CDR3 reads CASSFFLAGGAVKQETQYF. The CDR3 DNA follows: TGTGCCAGCAGTTTTTTTTTGGCAGGGGGCGCGGTAAAACAAGAGACCCAGTACTTC.